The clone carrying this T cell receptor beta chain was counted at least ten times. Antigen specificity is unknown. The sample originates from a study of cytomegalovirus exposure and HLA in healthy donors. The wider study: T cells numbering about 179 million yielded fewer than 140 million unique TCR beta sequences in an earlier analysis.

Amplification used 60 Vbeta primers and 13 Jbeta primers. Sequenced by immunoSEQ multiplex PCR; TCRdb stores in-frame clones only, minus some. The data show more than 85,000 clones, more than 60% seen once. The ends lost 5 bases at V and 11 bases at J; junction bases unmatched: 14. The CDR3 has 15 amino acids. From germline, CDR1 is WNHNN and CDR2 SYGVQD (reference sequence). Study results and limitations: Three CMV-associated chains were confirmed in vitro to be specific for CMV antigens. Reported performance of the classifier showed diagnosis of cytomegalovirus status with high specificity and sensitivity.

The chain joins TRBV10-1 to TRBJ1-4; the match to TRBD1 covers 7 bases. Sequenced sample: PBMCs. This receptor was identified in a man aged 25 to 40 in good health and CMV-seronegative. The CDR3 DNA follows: TGCGCCAGCAGTATAAACAGGGGTTTTGGGACTAAACTGTTTTTT. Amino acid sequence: CASSINRGFGTKLFF.